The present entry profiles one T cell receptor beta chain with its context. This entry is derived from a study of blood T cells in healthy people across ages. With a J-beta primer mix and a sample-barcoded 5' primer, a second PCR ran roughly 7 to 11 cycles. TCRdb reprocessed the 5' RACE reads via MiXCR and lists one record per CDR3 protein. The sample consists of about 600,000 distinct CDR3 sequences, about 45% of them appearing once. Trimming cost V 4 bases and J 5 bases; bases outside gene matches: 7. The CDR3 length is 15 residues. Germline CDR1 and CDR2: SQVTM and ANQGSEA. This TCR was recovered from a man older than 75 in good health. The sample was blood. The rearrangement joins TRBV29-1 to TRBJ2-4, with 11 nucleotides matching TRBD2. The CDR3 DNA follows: TGCAGCGTTGCCCATAGCGGGAGGGCCGAAAACATTCAGTACTTC. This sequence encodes CSVAHSGRAENIQYF.